This section outlines one T cell receptor beta chain sequence together with its context. Its antigen is currently unknown. The data originate from a study of graft-versus-host responses after intestinal transplantation. Study context: Once they had received anti-thymocyte globulin induction, all recipients took tacrolimus and steroids for around 3 years.

The study, taken as a whole, reports: Detection of GvH clones occurred in recipient marrow, and some had their first appearance in ileum or blood. Allografts of patients with graft-donor T cell macrochimerism showed high graft-versus-host to host-versus-graft clone ratios.

TCRdb's copy holds only in-frame clones and misses some; the assay was immunoSEQ multiplex PCR. The sample lists some 77,000 clones, about 90% seen once, with 0.65% to 0.75% in the top ten. The CDR3 sequence is 17 residues long. This chain connects TRBV1 to TRBJ2-4; TRBD2, the D gene given by the table, was not confirmed from the DNA. TRBV1 is a recognized pseudogene. The receptor comes from a human patient who received an intestinal transplant, so some T cells may come from the graft donor. This sample comprised PBMCs, obtained 98 days after intestinal transplantation. In DNA, the CDR3 is TGCACCAGCAGCCAAGATAGGACTAGCGGGGTAGGGGACATTCAGTACTTC. It specifies CTSSQDRTSGVGDIQYF.